The rows below give T cell receptor beta chains drawn from one sample of a study of identical twins. Using its own MiXCR run on the 5' RACE reads, TCRdb lists one record per CDR3 protein. The table includes around 340,000 distinct CDR3 sequences, around 9.7% detected once. Sequencing used naive T cells sorted from blood. The origin of the receptors is a woman aged 45-65 years in good health. Each CDR3 is given with its conserved first and last residue. Each record gives: D gene, CDR3 length, clone size, V gene, J gene, CDR3 protein, CDR3 DNA. A D gene is named only where the DNA matches it firmly. Only part of the rows carry a size: once, few, many, or a class if the clone is expanded.

>TRBD1|15|.|TRBV5-1|TRBJ2-5
CASSTGTGGSETQYF
TGCGCCAGCAGCACCGGGACAGGGGGCTCGGAGACCCAGTACTTC
>.|14|.|TRBV5-1|TRBJ1-1
CASSFVVGAAEAFF
TGCGCCAGCAGCTTCGTGGTGGGGGCCGCCGAAGCTTTCTTT
>.|15|few|TRBV2|TRBJ2-1
CASSELTSSYNEQFF
TGTGCCAGCAGTGAGCTAACAAGCTCCTACAATGAGCAGTTCTTC
>.|11|many|TRBV20-1|TRBJ1-1
CSAIIPGQAFF
TGCAGTGCTATTATTCCAGGGCAAGCTTTCTTT
>.|15|few|TRBV4-1|TRBJ2-2
CASSQFPGDTGELFF
TGCGCCAGCAGCCAATTTCCCGGGGACACCGGGGAGCTGTTTTTT
>.|13|.|TRBV12-3/TRBV12-4|TRBJ1-5
CASSLYEGQPQHF
TGTGCCAGTTCCCTATATGAGGGTCAGCCCCAGCATTTT
>.|13|few|TRBV12-3/TRBV12-4|TRBJ1-1
CASSLFGGTEAFF
TGTGCCAGCAGTTTATTCGGGGGCACTGAAGCTTTCTTT
>TRBD2|16|.|TRBV20-1|TRBJ2-3
CSAPPATSGNTDTQYF
TGCAGTGCTCCTCCCGCTACTAGCGGGAACACAGATACGCAGTATTTT
>.|13|few|TRBV10-3|TRBJ2-1
CAISIPASNEQFF
TGTGCCATCAGTATTCCGGCCTCCAATGAGCAGTTCTTC
>.|14|.|TRBV7-9|TRBJ2-2
CASSSAPSGGELFF
TGTGCCAGCAGCTCCGCCCCCTCCGGCGGGGAGCTGTTTTTT
>TRBD2|16|many|TRBV29-1|TRBJ2-2
CSAGLAGGPGTGELFF
TGCAGCGCCGGACTAGCGGGAGGGCCGGGCACCGGGGAGCTGTTTTTT
>.|16|many|TRBV27|TRBJ2-1
CASSLSLGEVYNEQFF
TGTGCCAGCAGTTTATCGTTGGGGGAGGTTTACAATGAGCAGTTCTTC
>.|16|many|TRBV6-1|TRBJ2-3
CASSPVSGAGTDTQYF
TGTGCCAGCAGCCCCGTGTCAGGGGCGGGCACAGATACGCAGTATTTT
>TRBD1|13|.|TRBV19|TRBJ2-4
CASRPTGGNIQYF
TGTGCCAGTAGACCGACAGGGGGGAACATTCAGTACTTC
>TRBD1|18|.|TRBV15|TRBJ2-3
CATKGTGVFGALTDTQYF
TGTGCCACCAAGGGGACAGGGGTATTCGGGGCCTTGACAGATACGCAGTATTTT
>.|13|many|TRBV5-1|TRBJ1-1
CASSLTGYTEAFF
TGCGCCAGCAGCTTGACGGGGTACACTGAAGCTTTCTTT
>.|14|.|TRBV20-1|TRBJ2-7
CSAPSAIRRDEQYF
TGCAGTGCTCCAAGCGCAATCAGAAGGGACGAGCAGTACTTC
>.|17|.|TRBV4-1|TRBJ2-3
CASSQESSLSGTDTQYF
TGCGCCAGCAGCCAAGAGAGTTCCCTTAGCGGCACAGATACGCAGTATTTT
>.|10|few|TRBV29-1|TRBJ2-5
CSVADTTQYF
TGCAGCGTCGCCGACACGACCCAGTACTTC
>TRBD2|19|many|TRBV20-1|TRBJ2-1
CSARPGRETGTSGRLEQFF
TGCAGTGCTAGACCAGGGCGAGAGACCGGGACTAGCGGGAGGCTTGAGCAGTTCTTC
>.|15|.|TRBV25-1|TRBJ2-1
CASSEWASPEGEQFF
TGTGCCAGCAGTGAATGGGCTTCCCCCGAGGGAGAGCAGTTCTTC
>TRBD2|18|.|TRBV13|TRBJ2-7
CASSSSGTSGIFSYEQYF
TGTGCCAGCAGCTCCTCCGGGACTAGCGGGATTTTTTCCTACGAGCAGTACTTC
>TRBD2|17|many|TRBV20-1|TRBJ2-1
CSARVNSGRVVYNEQFF
TGCAGTGCTAGAGTTAATAGCGGGAGGGTTGTGTACAATGAGCAGTTCTTC
>.|14|.|TRBV6-6|TRBJ1-4
CASSFHDKSEKLFF
TGTGCCAGCAGTTTCCATGACAAGTCGGAAAAACTGTTTTTT
>.|13|few|TRBV13|TRBJ1-1
CASSRLGAPEAFF
TGTGCCAGCAGCCGGTTGGGGGCCCCTGAAGCTTTCTTT
>.|12|many|TRBV29-1|TRBJ2-1
CSVDKGSNEQFF
TGCAGCGTTGACAAGGGGTCCAATGAGCAGTTCTTC
>.|13|few|TRBV5-1|TRBJ2-1
CASSSEGENEQFF
TGCGCCAGCAGCTCGGAGGGGGAGAATGAGCAGTTCTTC
>TRBD2|15|few|TRBV29-1|TRBJ2-4
CSVSSGRAGGNIQYF
TGCAGCGTTTCTAGCGGGAGGGCCGGGGGAAACATTCAGTACTTC
>TRBD2|15|.|TRBV10-2|TRBJ2-3
CASQGTRSGTDTQYF
TGCGCCAGTCAAGGGACTAGAAGCGGCACAGATACGCAGTATTTT
>TRBD2|13|.|TRBV15|TRBJ2-1
CATSGLVANEQFF
TGTGCCACCAGCGGACTAGTCGCTAATGAGCAGTTCTTC
>.|14|.|TRBV24-1|TRBJ2-1
CATSHLRGNNEQFF
TGTGCCACCAGTCACCTCCGGGGGAACAATGAGCAGTTCTTC
>.|14|few|TRBV10-1|TRBJ2-2
CASSEFRNTGELFF
TGCGCCAGCAGTGAGTTCAGAAACACCGGGGAGCTGTTTTTT
>TRBD2|20|.|TRBV2|TRBJ2-1
CASSGRPTPGLASSYNEQFF
TGTGCCAGCAGTGGTCGGCCCACGCCGGGACTAGCGAGCTCCTACAATGAGCAGTTCTTC
>.|16|.|TRBV11-2|TRBJ2-2
CASSSLSHPNWGELFF
TGTGCCAGCAGCTCACTATCCCACCCCAACTGGGGGGAGCTGTTTTTT
>TRBD1|13|.|TRBV25-1|TRBJ2-7
CASRMGTGGEQYF
TGTGCCAGCAGGATGGGGACAGGGGGCGAGCAGTACTTC
>TRBD2|12|many|TRBV29-1|TRBJ2-1
CSVRGGLVEQFF
TGCAGCGTCCGGGGGGGGTTGGTAGAGCAGTTCTTC
>TRBD2|14|few|TRBV20-1|TRBJ2-1
CSSLPGGGYNEQFF
TGCAGTTCCCTTCCGGGAGGGGGCTACAATGAGCAGTTCTTC
>TRBD1|14|few|TRBV27|TRBJ1-6
CASTYRGDNSPLHF
TGTGCCAGCACGTACAGGGGGGATAATTCACCCCTCCACTTT
>.|15|few|TRBV10-3|TRBJ2-7
CAIRTDDDGLYEQYF
TGTGCCATCAGAACGGACGATGATGGATTATACGAGCAGTACTTC
>.|17|.|TRBV4-2|TRBJ2-1
CASSQAWGQRVENEQFF
TGTGCCAGCAGCCAAGCCTGGGGACAGCGGGTTGAGAATGAGCAGTTCTTC
>TRBD2|15|.|TRBV12-3/TRBV12-4|TRBJ2-1
CASSSNSGSRDEQFF
TGTGCCAGCAGTTCAAATAGCGGGAGTAGGGATGAGCAGTTCTTC
>.|15|many|TRBV19|TRBJ2-1
CASSSGDGDYNEQFF
TGTGCCAGTAGTTCCGGGGACGGCGACTACAATGAGCAGTTCTTC
>.|16|.|TRBV11-2|TRBJ2-1
CASSLLSHSSYNEQFF
TGTGCCAGCAGCCTCCTGTCTCACTCTTCCTACAATGAGCAGTTCTTC
>TRBD1|20|many|TRBV7-6|TRBJ2-6
CASSLLPPSGTGEGANVLTF
TGTGCCAGCAGCTTACTTCCTCCCTCCGGGACAGGGGAAGGGGCCAACGTCCTGACTTTC
>.|16|.|TRBV20-1|TRBJ2-3
CSARGQELFRADTQYF
TGCAGTGCTAGAGGTCAGGAGCTCTTCAGGGCAGATACGCAGTATTTT
>.|14|many|TRBV10-3|TRBJ1-2
CAISGGPWDYGYTF
TGTGCCATCAGTGGGGGGCCATGGGACTATGGCTACACCTTC
>.|13|.|TRBV19|TRBJ1-1
CASRPRDGSEAFF
TGTGCCAGTAGGCCCCGAGATGGGAGTGAAGCTTTCTTT
>TRBD1|15|many|TRBV12-3/TRBV12-4|TRBJ2-7
CASSSRQGLAYEQYF
TGTGCCAGCAGTTCGAGACAGGGTTTAGCCTACGAGCAGTACTTC
>TRBD1|19|.|TRBV4-1|TRBJ2-4
CASSQGWMRDRGPKNIQYF
TGCGCCAGCAGCCAAGGCTGGATGCGGGACAGGGGGCCCAAAAACATTCAGTACTTC
>.|14|few|TRBV7-9|TRBJ1-1
CASSHPGGRAEAFF
TGTGCCAGCAGTCATCCGGGGGGCCGGGCTGAAGCTTTCTTT
>TRBD2|16|few|TRBV7-8|TRBJ2-3
CASRGASGRITDTQYF
TGTGCCAGCCGCGGGGCTAGCGGGAGGATCACAGATACGCAGTATTTT
>.|14|few|TRBV5-1|TRBJ1-1
CASSLEIGGTEAFF
TGCGCCAGCAGCTTGGAGATAGGTGGAACTGAAGCTTTCTTT
>TRBD1|18|many|TRBV12-5|TRBJ2-1
CASGTPRDRGTSSYEQFF
TGTGCTAGTGGTACCCCCCGGGACAGGGGGACTAGTAGTTATGAGCAGTTCTTC
>TRBD2|17|few|TRBV7-8|TRBJ2-1
CASIGTSFSQTHNEQFF
TGTGCCAGCATTGGGACTAGCTTTTCCCAAACCCACAATGAGCAGTTCTTC
>.|14|.|TRBV12-3/TRBV12-4|TRBJ2-1
CASSYRTPYNEQFF
TGTGCCAGCAGTTACCGGACTCCTTACAATGAGCAGTTCTTC
>TRBD2|14|few|TRBV5-1|TRBJ2-1
CASRGIAGENEQFF
TGCGCCAGCAGAGGGATAGCGGGAGAAAATGAGCAGTTCTTC
>TRBD2|12|many|TRBV2|TRBJ2-1
CASSAGGPEQFF
TGTGCCAGCTCAGCGGGGGGCCCTGAGCAGTTCTTC
>TRBD2|16|many|TRBV12-3/TRBV12-4|TRBJ2-7
CASSPSTSGRAYEQYF
TGTGCCAGCAGTCCGTCGACTAGCGGGAGAGCCTACGAGCAGTACTTC
>.|14|.|TRBV5-1|TRBJ2-5
CASSLGRDQETQYF
TGCGCCAGCAGCTTGGGCAGGGACCAAGAGACCCAGTACTTC
>TRBD1|15|.|TRBV9|TRBJ2-3
CASSPQGVSTDTQYF
TGTGCCAGCAGCCCTCAGGGGGTTAGCACAGATACGCAGTATTTT